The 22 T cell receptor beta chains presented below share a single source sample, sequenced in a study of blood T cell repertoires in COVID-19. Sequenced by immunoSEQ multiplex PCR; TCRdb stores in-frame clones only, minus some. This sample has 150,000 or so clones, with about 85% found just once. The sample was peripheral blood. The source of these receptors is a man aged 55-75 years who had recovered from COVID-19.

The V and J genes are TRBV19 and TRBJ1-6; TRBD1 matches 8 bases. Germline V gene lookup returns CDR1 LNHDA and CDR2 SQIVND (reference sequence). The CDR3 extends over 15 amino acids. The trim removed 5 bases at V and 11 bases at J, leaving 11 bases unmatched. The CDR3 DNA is TGTGCCAGTAGTGCCCAGGGGGCGCAGGTTACACCCCTCCACTTT. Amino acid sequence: CASSAQGAQVTPLHF.

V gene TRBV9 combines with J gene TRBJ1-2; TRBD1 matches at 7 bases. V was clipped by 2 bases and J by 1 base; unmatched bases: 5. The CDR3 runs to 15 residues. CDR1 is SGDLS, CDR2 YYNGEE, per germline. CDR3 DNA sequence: TGTGCCAGCAGCGTCCAGGGGGTTGGTAACTATGGCTACACCTTC. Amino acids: CASSVQGVGNYGYTF.

The CDR3 coding sequence is TGTGCCAGCTCACCGGGGGCCCCGAATTCACCCCTCCACTTT. As protein: CASSPGAPNSPLHF. V gene TRBV18 combines with J gene TRBJ1-6; TRBD1 is a possible D gene (6 bases). The CDR3 is 14 residues long. Germline loops: CDR1 KGHSH, CDR2 LQKENI. Trimming shortened V by 3 bases and J by 7 bases, and 10 bases separated the two germline ends.

The CDR3 reads CASSYARSTDTQYF. CDR3 sequence (DNA): TGTGCCAGCAGCTATGCGAGGAGCACAGATACGCAGTATTTT. V usage is TRBV11-3 and J usage is TRBJ2-3; D remains unclear. The CDR3 consists of 14 residues. CDR1 and CDR2 (germline): SGHNT, YENEEA. The V gene lost 4 bases and the J gene lost 0 bases, with 8 bases spanning the gap. Filled out from reference TRBV11-3 and TRBJ2-3, the complete variable domain reads EAGVVQSPRYKIIEKKQPVAFWCNPISGHNTLYWYLQNLGQGPELLIRYENEEAVDDSQLPKDRFSAERLKGVDSTLKIQPAELGDSAVYLCASSYARSTDTQYFGPGTRLTVL.

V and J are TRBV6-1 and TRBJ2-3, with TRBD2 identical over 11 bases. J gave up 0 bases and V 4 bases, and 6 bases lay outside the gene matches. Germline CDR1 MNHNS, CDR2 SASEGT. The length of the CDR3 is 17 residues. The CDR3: CASSVGLADVSTDTQYF. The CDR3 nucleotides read TGTGCCAGCAGTGTGGGACTAGCGGACGTCAGCACAGATACGCAGTATTTT.

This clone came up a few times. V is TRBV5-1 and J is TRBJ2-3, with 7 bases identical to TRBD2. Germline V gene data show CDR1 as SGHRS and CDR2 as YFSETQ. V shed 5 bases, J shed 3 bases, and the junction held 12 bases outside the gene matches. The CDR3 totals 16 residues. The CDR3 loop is CASRQGGASVTDTQYF. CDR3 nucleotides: TGCGCCAGCAGGCAGGGAGGGGCGTCGGTTACAGATACGCAGTATTTT.

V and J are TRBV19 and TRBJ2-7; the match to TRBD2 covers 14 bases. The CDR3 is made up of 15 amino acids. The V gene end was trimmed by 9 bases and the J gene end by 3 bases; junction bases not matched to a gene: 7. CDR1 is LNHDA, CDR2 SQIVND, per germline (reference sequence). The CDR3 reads CASSRLAGGLYEQYF. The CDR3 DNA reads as TGTGCCAGCAGTCGACTAGCGGGGGGGCTCTACGAGCAGTACTTC.

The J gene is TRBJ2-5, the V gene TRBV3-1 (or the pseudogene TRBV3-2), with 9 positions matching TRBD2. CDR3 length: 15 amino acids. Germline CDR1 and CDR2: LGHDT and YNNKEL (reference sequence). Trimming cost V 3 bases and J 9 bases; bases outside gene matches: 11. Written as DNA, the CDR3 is TGTGCCAGCAGCCATCCTAGCGGGGATTCTTGGGCCCAGTACTTC. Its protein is CASSHPSGDSWAQYF.

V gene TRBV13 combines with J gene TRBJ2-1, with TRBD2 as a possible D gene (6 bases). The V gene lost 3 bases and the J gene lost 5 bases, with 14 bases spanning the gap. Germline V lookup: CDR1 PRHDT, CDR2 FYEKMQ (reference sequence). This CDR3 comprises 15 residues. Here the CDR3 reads CASSLGGEAHNEQFF. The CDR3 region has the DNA TGTGCCAGCAGCTTGGGCGGGGAAGCTCACAATGAGCAGTTCTTC.

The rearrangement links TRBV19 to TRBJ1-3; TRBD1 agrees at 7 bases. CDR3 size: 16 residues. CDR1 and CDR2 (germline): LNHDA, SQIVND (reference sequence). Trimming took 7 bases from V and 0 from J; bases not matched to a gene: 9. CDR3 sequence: CASIRAGTASGNTIYF. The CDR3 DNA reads TGTGCCAGTATCCGTGCCGGGACAGCCTCTGGAAACACCATATATTTT.

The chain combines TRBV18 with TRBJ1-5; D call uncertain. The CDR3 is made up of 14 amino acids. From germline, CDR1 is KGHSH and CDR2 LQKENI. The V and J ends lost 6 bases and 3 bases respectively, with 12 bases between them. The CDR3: CASSSGSLNQPQHF. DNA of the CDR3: TGTGCCAGCTCCTCCGGGAGCCTCAATCAGCCCCAGCATTTT.

CDR3 in DNA: TGTGCCAGCAGAAATGGTAGAACGAACACTGAAGCTTTCTTT. It specifies CASRNGRTNTEAFF. V is TRBV6-5 and J is TRBJ1-1; D unclear. Trimming cost V 6 bases and J 1 base, with 12 bases left between them. The CDR3 loop spans 14 amino acids. The germline gives CDR1 MNHEY, CDR2 SVGAGI.

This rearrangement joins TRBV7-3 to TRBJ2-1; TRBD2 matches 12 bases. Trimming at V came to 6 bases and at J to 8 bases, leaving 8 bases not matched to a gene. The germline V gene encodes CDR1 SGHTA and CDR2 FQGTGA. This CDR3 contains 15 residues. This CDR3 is CASSPSGGALYEQFF. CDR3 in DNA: TGTGCCAGCAGTCCTAGCGGGGGGGCGCTTTATGAGCAGTTCTTC.

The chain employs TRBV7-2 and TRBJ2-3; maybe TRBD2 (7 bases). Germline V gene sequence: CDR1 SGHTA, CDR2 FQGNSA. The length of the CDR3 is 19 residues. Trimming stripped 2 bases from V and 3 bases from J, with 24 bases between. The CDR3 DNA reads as TGTGCCAGCAGCTTAAGGACTGTCACTTCGGGGGGCCCGACAGATACGCAGTATTTT. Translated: CASSLRTVTSGGPTDTQYF.

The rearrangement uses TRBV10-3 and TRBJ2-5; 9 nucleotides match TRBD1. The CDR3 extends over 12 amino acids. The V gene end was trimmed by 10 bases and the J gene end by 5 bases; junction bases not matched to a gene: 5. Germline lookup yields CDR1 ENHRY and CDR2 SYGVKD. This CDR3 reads CATQTGGETQYF. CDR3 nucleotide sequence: TGTGCCACGCAGACAGGGGGGGAGACCCAGTACTTC.

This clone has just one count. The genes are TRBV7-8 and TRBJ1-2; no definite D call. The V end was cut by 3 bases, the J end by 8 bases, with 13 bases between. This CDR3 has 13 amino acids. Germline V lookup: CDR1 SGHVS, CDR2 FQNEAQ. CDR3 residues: CASSLSFIKGYTF. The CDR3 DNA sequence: TGTGCCAGCAGCTTGAGTTTCATAAAGGGCTACACCTTC.

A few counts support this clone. The CDR3 protein is CASSTGVAEAFF. In DNA form, the CDR3 reads TGTGCCAGCAGTACAGGAGTAGCTGAAGCTTTCTTT. V is TRBV12-3 or TRBV12-4 and J is TRBJ1-1, with D perhaps TRBD1 (5 bases). The ends were cut back, 5 bases at V and 6 bases at J, with 10 bases in the middle. The CDR3 is made up of 12 amino acids.

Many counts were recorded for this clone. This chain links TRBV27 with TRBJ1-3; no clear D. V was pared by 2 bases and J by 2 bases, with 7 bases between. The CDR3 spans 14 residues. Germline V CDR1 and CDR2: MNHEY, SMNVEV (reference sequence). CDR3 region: CASSLTGTGNTIYF. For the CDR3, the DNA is TGTGCCAGCAGTTTAACCGGGACTGGAAACACCATATATTTT.

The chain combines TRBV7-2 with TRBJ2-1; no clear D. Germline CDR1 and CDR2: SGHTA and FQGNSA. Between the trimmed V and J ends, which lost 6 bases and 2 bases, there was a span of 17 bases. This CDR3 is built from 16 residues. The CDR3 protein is CASSLNEVAPYNEQFF. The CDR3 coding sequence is TGTGCCAGCAGTCTCAACGAGGTCGCCCCCTACAATGAGCAGTTCTTC.

The CDR3 region is CASRAGGRVGETQYF. CDR3 coding DNA: TGTGCCAGCAGAGCGGGTGGCAGGGTGGGAGAGACCCAGTACTTC. This sequence joins TRBV6-5 and TRBJ2-5; possibly TRBD2 for D (6 bases). Trimming left V 6 bases short and J 4 bases short, with 18 bases between. CDR1 is MNHEY, CDR2 SVGAGI, per germline. This CDR3 has 15 residues.

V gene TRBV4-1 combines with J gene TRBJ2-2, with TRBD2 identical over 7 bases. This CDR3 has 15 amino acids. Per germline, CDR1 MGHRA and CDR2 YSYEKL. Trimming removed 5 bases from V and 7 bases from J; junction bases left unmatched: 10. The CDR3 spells CASSFLGLVGGELFF. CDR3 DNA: TGCGCCAGCAGCTTTTTAGGACTAGTCGGCGGGGAGCTGTTTTTT.

Here the CDR3 DNA reads TGTGCCAGCAGTGACTTACTCCTCCAAGAGACCCAGTACTTC. It yields the protein CASSDLLLQETQYF. The chain links TRBV25-1 to TRBJ2-5; D gene ambiguous. The germline V and J ends were trimmed by 3 bases and 1 base, with 9 bases remaining between them. The CDR3 totals 14 residues. Per the germline V gene, CDR1 is MGHDK and CDR2 is SYGVNS.